Reported below is one T cell receptor beta chain. Its specificity is not known. This entry comes from a study of CD8+CD57+ T cells in acquired aplastic anemia. Across the whole study: Healthy donor CD4+ cell samples had a mean of about 11 million reads.

CDR3 length: 15 amino acids. Between the trimmed V and J ends, which lost 0 bases and 6 bases, there was a span of 15 bases. Germline V gene data show CDR1 as SGDLS and CDR2 as YYNGEE. Genomic DNA, serving as template, underwent TCR beta VDJ and CDR3 profiling. TCRdb reprocessed the reads via MiXCR and lists one record per CDR3 protein. The sample records about 130,000 distinct CDR3 sequences, more than 35% being singletons. Broader study findings: Patients and controls were found to share 25 to 35 CD8+ CDR3 sequences.

This TCR was sampled from a human donor in good health, serving as a control. This chain joins TRBV9 and TRBJ1-1; no clear D. What was sequenced was sorted CD4+, CD8+, or CD8+CD57+ T cells (not recorded which) from PBMCs. Here the CDR3 reads CASSVDAVFGAEAFF. In DNA, the CDR3 is TGTGCCAGCAGCGTAGACGCGGTATTTGGGGCTGAAGCTTTCTTT.